These T cell receptor beta chains were read from a single sample in a study of identical twins. TCRdb redid the calling of the 5' RACE reads with MiXCR, one entry per CDR3 protein. The sample comprises 1,800,000 or so distinct CDR3 sequences, roughly 35% of which are singletons, and approximately 0.29% rests with the top ten. The sample comprised cord blood. The source of these receptors is a newborn girl in good health. Each CDR3 is given with its conserved first and last residue. Each record gives: J gene, D gene, clone size, V gene, CDR3 protein, CDR3 DNA. A D gene is named only where the DNA matches it firmly. Size tells how often a clone was seen (once, few, many) or the class of an expanded clone, and some rows leave it out.

TRBJ1-1 . . TRBV12-1 CASSFAGTGGLNTEAFF TGTGCCAGCAGCTTTGCCGGGACAGGGGGTTTGAACACTGAAGCTTTCTTT
TRBJ2-7 . few TRBV5-8 CASSFWHGGSEQYF TGTGCCAGCAGCTTTTGGCATGGGGGTAGCGAGCAGTACTTC
TRBJ1-2 TRBD1 . TRBV20-1 CSARQGGWSGYTF TGCAGTGCTAGACAGGGGGGGTGGAGTGGCTACACCTTC
TRBJ1-4 TRBD1 few TRBV5-1 CASSLPGTVNEKLFF TGCGCCAGCAGCTTGCCAGGGACAGTCAATGAAAAACTGTTTTTT
TRBJ1-5 TRBD1 . TRBV20-1 CSAWTGRGHQPQHF TGCAGTGCTTGGACAGGGAGGGGCCATCAGCCCCAGCATTTT
TRBJ1-2 . . TRBV10-3 CAISESERNYGYTF TGTGCCATCAGTGAGTCGGAACGGAACTATGGCTACACCTTC
TRBJ2-7 TRBD2 . TRBV10-3 CASEPTSASYEQYF TGTGCCAGCGAACCGACTAGCGCCTCCTACGAGCAGTACTTC
TRBJ2-7 TRBD2 many TRBV6-6 CASSYPGTSGYEQYF TGTGCCAGCAGTTACCCCGGGACTAGCGGCTACGAGCAGTACTTC
TRBJ2-7 . . TRBV20-1 CSASRDSGPYEQYF TGCAGTGCTAGTAGAGACAGTGGCCCCTACGAGCAGTACTTC
TRBJ2-7 . many TRBV2 CASSGTVAYEQYF TGTGCCAGCAGTGGGACAGTAGCCTACGAGCAGTACTTC
TRBJ2-6 . few TRBV28 CASSLLVGTGANVLTF TGTGCCAGCAGTTTATTGGTGGGGACTGGGGCCAACGTCCTGACTTTC
TRBJ2-3 TRBD2 . TRBV24-1 CATSGLPTRTRGDTQYF TGTGCCACCAGTGGTTTGCCAACGAGGACTAGGGGAGATACGCAGTATTTT
TRBJ1-2 TRBD1 . TRBV12-3/TRBV12-4 CASSRPGTGSYGYTF TGTGCCAGCAGTCGTCCCGGGACAGGGTCCTATGGCTACACCTTC
TRBJ2-5 . . TRBV7-2 CASSLAPGKETQYF TGTGCCAGCAGCTTAGCGCCGGGAAAAGAGACCCAGTACTTC
TRBJ2-7 . . TRBV29-1 CSVEEGIYEQYF TGCAGCGTTGAAGAGGGTATCTACGAGCAGTACTTC
TRBJ2-3 TRBD2 . TRBV24-1 CATSDPRTSGTDTQYF TGTGCCACCAGTGATCCCCGGACTAGCGGAACAGATACGCAGTATTTT
TRBJ1-5 . . TRBV20-1 CSATRLGDNQPQHF TGCAGTGCTACCCGTCTGGGGGACAATCAGCCCCAGCATTTT
TRBJ1-1 . . TRBV29-1 CSVPAGDTEAFF TGCAGCGTTCCTGCAGGGGACACTGAAGCTTTCTTT
TRBJ1-2 . many TRBV3-1 CASSQDVGFSSGYTF TGTGCCAGCAGCCAAGATGTGGGGTTCTCGAGTGGCTACACCTTC
TRBJ1-1 . . TRBV19 CASSKDSRAFF TGTGCCAGTAGTAAGGACAGCCGAGCTTTCTTT
TRBJ2-5 . few TRBV10-3 CAISLPPPQETQYF TGTGCCATCAGCCTTCCACCGCCCCAAGAGACCCAGTACTTC
TRBJ2-2 . . TRBV6-2/TRBV6-3 CASSYTYPSAGELFF TGTGCCAGCAGTTACACCTACCCTAGCGCGGGGGAGCTGTTTTTT
TRBJ1-1 . few TRBV5-1 CASSLGGVDTEAFF TGTGCCAGCAGCTTAGGGGGTGTCGACACTGAAGCTTTCTTT
TRBJ1-2 . few TRBV6-5 CASSYATGSGYTF TGTGCCAGCAGTTACGCTACAGGGAGTGGCTACACCTTC
TRBJ2-7 TRBD1 . TRBV18 CASSSGSGTGRYEQYF TGTGCCAGCTCATCAGGATCCGGGACAGGGAGGTACGAGCAGTACTTC
TRBJ2-3 . few TRBV7-9 CASSLGEWSTDTQYF TGTGCCAGCAGCTTAGGGGAATGGAGCACAGATACGCAGTATTTT
TRBJ2-7 . . TRBV28 CASFAYGTPPYEQYF TGTGCCAGCTTCGCCTACGGGACACCCCCTTACGAGCAGTACTTC
TRBJ2-5 . few TRBV7-9 CAWQGLHITEQETQYF TGTGCCTGGCAGGGGCTCCACATTACCGAACAAGAGACCCAGTACTTC
TRBJ2-3 . . TRBV11-2 CASSPLQRITDTQYF TGTGCCAGCAGCCCGCTACAACGAATCACAGATACGCAGTATTTT
TRBJ2-6 . . TRBV27 CASSPRVFSGANVLTF TGTGCCAGCAGTCCTCGGGTCTTCTCTGGGGCCAACGTCCTGACTTTC
TRBJ2-5 TRBD2 . TRBV5-4 CASSSFKTSGEETQYF TGTGCCAGCAGCTCGTTTAAGACTAGCGGGGAAGAGACCCAGTACTTC
TRBJ1-1 TRBD1 few TRBV28 CASSEGARTEAFF TGTGCCAGCAGCGAGGGGGCGCGAACTGAAGCTTTCTTT
TRBJ2-2 . few TRBV20-1 CSATITGELFF TGCAGTGCTACTATCACCGGGGAGCTGTTTTTT
TRBJ2-2 TRBD2 . TRBV12-3/TRBV12-4 CASSRTSGRGTGELFF TGTGCCAGCAGCCGCACTAGCGGGAGAGGGACCGGGGAGCTGTTTTTT
TRBJ1-3 . . TRBV6-2/TRBV6-3 CASRPGPPSGNTIYF TGTGCCAGCAGACCGGGACCCCCGTCTGGAAACACCATATATTTT
TRBJ2-3 . many TRBV7-2 CASSLYGGSTDTQYF TGTGCCAGCAGCTTATATGGGGGAAGCACAGATACGCAGTATTTT
TRBJ1-5 . . TRBV28 CASSWVTAESNQPQHF TGTGCCAGCAGTTGGGTGACAGCTGAAAGCAATCAGCCCCAGCATTTT
TRBJ2-1 . . TRBV24-1 CATSDGAGFEQFF TGTGCCACCAGTGATGGGGCAGGTTTTGAGCAGTTCTTC
TRBJ2-1 . many TRBV24-1 CATSALNRDGNEQFF TGTGCCACCAGTGCCTTAAACAGGGACGGGAATGAGCAGTTCTTC
TRBJ1-2 TRBD1 . TRBV20-1 CSAEDRGPNYGYTF TGCAGTGCAGAGGACAGGGGGCCTAACTATGGCTACACCTTC
TRBJ2-7 TRBD1 . TRBV7-9 CASTRDREGSYEQYF TGTGCCAGCACCAGGGACAGGGAGGGCTCCTACGAGCAGTACTTC
TRBJ1-2 . . TRBV7-9 CASSPQGWRDYGYTF TGTGCCAGCAGCCCGCAGGGGTGGAGGGACTATGGCTACACCTTC
TRBJ1-5 . . TRBV3-1 CASSQERDNQPQHF TGTGCCAGCAGCCAAGAGCGGGACAATCAGCCCCAGCATTTT
TRBJ2-1 . . TRBV20-1 CSARERTWGNEQFF TGCAGTGCTAGAGAGCGGACTTGGGGTAATGAGCAGTTCTTC
TRBJ2-7 TRBD2 . TRBV5-1 CASSFYPGGRFVNEQYF TGCGCCAGCAGCTTTTACCCGGGGGGGCGGTTTGTCAATGAGCAGTACTTC
TRBJ1-5 . many TRBV28 CASSFSQGHQPQHF TGTGCCAGCAGTTTCTCGCAGGGGCACCAGCCCCAGCATTTT
TRBJ1-2 TRBD1 many TRBV5-1 CASSHGQDYGYTF TGCGCCAGCAGCCACGGACAGGACTATGGCTACACCTTC
TRBJ2-5 TRBD1 many TRBV29-1 CSVQAGGSSETQYF TGCAGCGTTCAGGCAGGGGGCTCCAGTGAGACCCAGTACTTC
TRBJ2-3 TRBD2 . TRBV12-3/TRBV12-4 CASSSTSGVTDVQYF TGTGCCAGCAGTTCAACTAGCGGGGTCACAGATGTGCAGTATTTT
TRBJ2-7 . . TRBV28 CASKDNIYEQYF TGTGCCAGCAAAGACAACATCTACGAGCAGTACTTC
TRBJ2-7 TRBD1 . TRBV28 CASRTGSGYEQYF TGTGCCAGCAGGACAGGGTCCGGCTACGAGCAGTACTTC
TRBJ1-3 TRBD1 . TRBV12-3/TRBV12-4 CASSHPRPQGARDTIYF TGTGCCAGCAGTCATCCCCGGCCCCAGGGGGCTCGGGACACCATATATTTT
TRBJ2-1 . . TRBV19 CASSLESGYYNEQFF TGTGCCAGTAGTCTAGAGTCGGGGTACTACAATGAGCAGTTCTTC